The count of the clone carrying this T cell receptor (beta chain) is one. This record comes from a study of blood T cell repertoires in COVID-19. Study details: Collection of acute and convalescent COVID-19 samples took place in the United States, Italy and Spain. PBMCs, B-cell-depleted T cells, or T cells were the source of the cDNA or gDNA that made up the material.

With 1 base removed from V and 7 bases from J, the gap between germline ends came to 17 bases. Germline loops: CDR1 MNHNS, CDR2 SASEGT. CDR3 size: 15 residues. Clones were read by immunoSEQ multiplex PCR, and TCRdb kept only the in-frame ones, dropping some. The sample gives some 290,000 clones, around four fifths of which show up once; 4.6% is in the top ten. Material: peripheral blood. The J gene is TRBJ2-7, the V gene TRBV6-1; D possibly corresponds to TRBD1 (8 bases). This sequence originates from a man aged 55 to 70 who had recovered from COVID-19. CDR3 nucleotide sequence: TGTGCCAGCAGTGAAGTGCATGGACAGGGAGGGGAGCAGTACTTC. Its translation is CASSEVHGQGGEQYF.